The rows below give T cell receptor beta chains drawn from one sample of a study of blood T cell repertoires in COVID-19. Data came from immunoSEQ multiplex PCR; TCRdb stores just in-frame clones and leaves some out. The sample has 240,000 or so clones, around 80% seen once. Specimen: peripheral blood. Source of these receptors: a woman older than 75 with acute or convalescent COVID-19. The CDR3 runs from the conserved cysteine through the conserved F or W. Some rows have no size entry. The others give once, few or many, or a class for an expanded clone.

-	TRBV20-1	CSASSYNEQFF
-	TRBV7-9	CASSLSHAGEQYF
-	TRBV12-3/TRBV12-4	CASSLGTGIAQFF
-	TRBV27	CASSSFGASYGYTF
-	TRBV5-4	CASSLKGVAEAFF
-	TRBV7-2	CASSWDTNTEAFF
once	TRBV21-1	CASSTSGSLGNNEQFF
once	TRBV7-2	CASSFSGGARLHEQFF
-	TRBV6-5	CASSYDSNYGYTF
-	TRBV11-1	CASSFRGAANTGELFF
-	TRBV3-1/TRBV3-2	CASSQVGHQPQHF
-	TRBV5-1	CASRPGDLTDTQYF
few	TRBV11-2	CASSISGTGIEKLFF
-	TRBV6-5	CASSPTGISNQPQHF